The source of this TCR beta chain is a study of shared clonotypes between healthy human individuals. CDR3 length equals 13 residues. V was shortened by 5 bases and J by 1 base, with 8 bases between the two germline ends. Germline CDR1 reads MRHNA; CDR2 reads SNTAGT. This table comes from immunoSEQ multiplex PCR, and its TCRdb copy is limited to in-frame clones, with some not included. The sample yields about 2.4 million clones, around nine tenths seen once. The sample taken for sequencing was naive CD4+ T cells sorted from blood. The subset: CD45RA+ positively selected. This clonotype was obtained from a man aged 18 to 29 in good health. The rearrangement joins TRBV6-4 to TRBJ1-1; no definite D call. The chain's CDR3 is CASSFQQNTEAFF. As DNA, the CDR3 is TGTGCCAGCAGTTTCCAGCAGAACACTGAAGCTTTCTTT.